This TCR beta chain was sequenced in a study of blood T cell repertoires in COVID-19. Study as a whole: T cells, B-cell-depleted T cells, or PBMCs supplied cDNA or gDNA.

The germline gives CDR1 SNHLY, CDR2 FYNNEI. After removal of 6 bases from V and 10 bases from J, the junction contained 8 bases not matched to a gene. The CDR3 covers 14 residues. Clones were sequenced by immunoSEQ multiplex PCR, and TCRdb holds only the in-frame ones, with some missing. The sample carries around 190,000 clones, less than 85% recorded once. The origin of this receptor is a human donor in a cohort sampled during active COVID-19. The material sequenced was peripheral blood. This chain connects TRBV2 to TRBJ1-6, with 8 bases identical to TRBD1. The CDR3 spells CASRRGQVDSPLHF. CDR3 in DNA: TGTGCCAGCAGGAGGGGACAGGTTGACTCACCCCTCCACTTT.